The rows below give T cell receptor beta chains drawn from one sample of a study of T cells in Graves' hyperthyroidism and ophthalmopathy. In TCRdb, the multiplex PCR reads were re-called with MiXCR into one record per CDR3 protein. There are approximately 620,000 distinct CDR3 sequences in the sample; 15% to 20% occur only once, and less than 3.5% lies in the top ten. Material: blood. All receptors derive from a woman aged 40 to 50 with Graves' ophthalmopathy. Both conserved end residues are part of each CDR3. A D gene is named only where the DNA matches it firmly.

v_gene: TRBV2
d_gene: TRBD1
CDR3aa: CASSGDSNGELFF

v_gene: TRBV5-1
d_gene: TRBD1
CDR3aa: CASSRQGAHEKLFF

v_gene: TRBV2
d_gene: TRBD2
CDR3aa: CASSEAPAGAPLVNEQFF

v_gene: TRBV30
d_gene: TRBD1
CDR3aa: CASPTGAGNTIYF

v_gene: TRBV30
d_gene: NA
CDR3aa: CAWSVMDTQYF

v_gene: TRBV5-4
d_gene: TRBD1
CDR3aa: CASSRQGAGGPQETQYF

v_gene: TRBV27
d_gene: TRBD1
CDR3aa: CASSSSTGPYEQYF

v_gene: TRBV20-1
d_gene: NA
CDR3aa: CSARDPKGSGETQYF

v_gene: TRBV6-1
d_gene: TRBD1
CDR3aa: CASGRQGADTGELFF

v_gene: TRBV18
d_gene: NA
CDR3aa: CASSPSGQYNEQFF

v_gene: TRBV30
d_gene: NA
CDR3aa: CAWSEGPTPPYEQYF

v_gene: TRBV2
d_gene: NA
CDR3aa: CASSGGRGRNTEAFF

v_gene: TRBV4-3
d_gene: NA
CDR3aa: CAGSQVGEVSKDYGYTF

v_gene: TRBV20-1
d_gene: TRBD2
CDR3aa: CSARASGGPTAGNEQFF

v_gene: TRBV4-1
d_gene: NA
CDR3aa: CASSQSPRQVNGYTF

v_gene: TRBV28
d_gene: TRBD1
CDR3aa: CASSLLGQVNQPQHF

v_gene: TRBV27
d_gene: TRBD1
CDR3aa: CASSRQGFQPQHF

v_gene: TRBV20-1
d_gene: NA
CDR3aa: CSVRGQSNTEAFF

v_gene: TRBV7-9
d_gene: NA
CDR3aa: CASQGGAGEKLFF

v_gene: TRBV7-6
d_gene: NA
CDR3aa: CASSIDSGTDTQYF

v_gene: TRBV2
d_gene: NA
CDR3aa: CASLYGYEQYF

v_gene: TRBV28
d_gene: NA
CDR3aa: CASSFHNYGYTF

v_gene: TRBV20-1
d_gene: TRBD1
CDR3aa: CSARDPTGNNEKLFF

v_gene: TRBV10-3
d_gene: NA
CDR3aa: CAISKQENKQYF

v_gene: TRBV11-1
d_gene: NA
CDR3aa: CASSWATSYNEQFF

v_gene: TRBV2
d_gene: NA
CDR3aa: CASSDSDVYNEQFF

v_gene: TRBV9
d_gene: TRBD2
CDR3aa: CASSFGGTSGQETQYF

v_gene: TRBV7-3
d_gene: TRBD2
CDR3aa: CASSPWTSGGSDTQYF

v_gene: TRBV5-5
d_gene: TRBD2
CDR3aa: CASSLKSGSNTGELFF

v_gene: TRBV5-1
d_gene: NA
CDR3aa: CASSLSSTLSTDTQYF

v_gene: TRBV30
d_gene: NA
CDR3aa: CAWSYQGGNEELFF

v_gene: TRBV2
d_gene: NA
CDR3aa: CASRTVLYEQYF

v_gene: TRBV6-1
d_gene: TRBD1
CDR3aa: CASRVGQGAGGELFF

v_gene: TRBV28
d_gene: NA
CDR3aa: CASRKTGGLAKNIQYF

v_gene: TRBV6-2/TRBV6-3
d_gene: NA
CDR3aa: CASTELGTELTDTQYF

v_gene: TRBV3-1
d_gene: NA
CDR3aa: CASSQTSVNTIYF

v_gene: TRBV18
d_gene: NA
CDR3aa: CASSPAGVNQPQHF

v_gene: TRBV12-3/TRBV12-4
d_gene: NA
CDR3aa: CASSSTSGVREQYF

v_gene: TRBV6-1
d_gene: NA
CDR3aa: CASSSPPPQPTNEKLFF

v_gene: TRBV18
d_gene: NA
CDR3aa: CASSPPTTLGEQYF

v_gene: TRBV2
d_gene: TRBD2
CDR3aa: CASSSRLAGNEQFF

v_gene: TRBV5-1
d_gene: NA
CDR3aa: CASSLSDSNYGYTF

v_gene: TRBV5-1
d_gene: NA
CDR3aa: CASSLVGDGKNIQYF

v_gene: TRBV20-1
d_gene: NA
CDR3aa: CSATPGYHNSPLHF

v_gene: TRBV29-1
d_gene: NA
CDR3aa: CSVPSFKDGYTF

v_gene: TRBV20-1
d_gene: NA
CDR3aa: CSARGTGDLYEQYF

v_gene: TRBV28
d_gene: NA
CDR3aa: CASRGIYSNQPQHF

v_gene: TRBV18
d_gene: NA
CDR3aa: CASSEVADPHGYTF

v_gene: TRBV11-3
d_gene: NA
CDR3aa: CASSFGLEAYEQYF

v_gene: TRBV16
d_gene: TRBD1
CDR3aa: CASSRRGQGGADTQYF

v_gene: TRBV5-1
d_gene: NA
CDR3aa: CASSAEGGATIRETQYF

v_gene: TRBV2
d_gene: NA
CDR3aa: CASSLQGLGTGELFF

v_gene: TRBV2
d_gene: TRBD1
CDR3aa: CASSERQGVEKLFF

v_gene: TRBV7-2
d_gene: TRBD1
CDR3aa: CASSLIPGGNTEAFF

v_gene: TRBV5-8
d_gene: NA
CDR3aa: CASSLVASEQFF

v_gene: TRBV25-1
d_gene: NA
CDR3aa: CASSGPRGVNGYTF

v_gene: TRBV9
d_gene: NA
CDR3aa: CASSEQGSGYNEQFF

v_gene: TRBV20-1
d_gene: TRBD2
CDR3aa: CSAPPGLAEIPFSFDEQFF

v_gene: TRBV30
d_gene: NA
CDR3aa: CAWSSNSNQPQHF

v_gene: TRBV5-1
d_gene: NA
CDR3aa: CASSFSITDTQYF